This T cell receptor beta chain was captured in a study of tumor-infiltrating lymphocytes in oesophageal squamous cell carcinoma. The CDR3 sequence is 16 residues long. CDR1 is SGHTA and CDR2 is FQGTGA in the germline V gene. TCRdb re-called the PCR reads with MiXCR, one entry per CDR3 protein. Of roughly 9,000 distinct CDR3 sequences detected, 66% appear once; the ten largest clones hold 35% to 40%. Material: esophageal tumor tissue. The genes are TRBV7-3 and TRBJ2-7; 8 positions agree with TRBD2. Judging by the DNA end, TRBJ2-1 fits better; the J call may be wrong. The clonotype originates from a female donor with esophageal squamous cell carcinoma. The CDR3 sequence: CASSLYGAGVDNEQFF. The CDR3 nucleotides are TGTGCCAGCAGCTTATACGGAGCGGGAGTGGACAATGAGCAGTTCTTC.